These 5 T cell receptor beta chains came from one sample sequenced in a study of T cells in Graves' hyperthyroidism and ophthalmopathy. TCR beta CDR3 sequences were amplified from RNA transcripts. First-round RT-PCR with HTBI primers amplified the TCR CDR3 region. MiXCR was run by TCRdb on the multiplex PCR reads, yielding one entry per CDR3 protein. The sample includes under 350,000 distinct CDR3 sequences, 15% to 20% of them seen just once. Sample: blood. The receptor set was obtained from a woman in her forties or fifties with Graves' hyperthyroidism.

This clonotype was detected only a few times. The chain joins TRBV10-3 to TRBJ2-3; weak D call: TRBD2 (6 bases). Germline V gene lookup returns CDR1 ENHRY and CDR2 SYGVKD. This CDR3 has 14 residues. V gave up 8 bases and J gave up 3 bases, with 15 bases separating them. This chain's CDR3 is CAIGGGVATDTQYF. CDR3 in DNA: TGTGCCATCGGGGGAGGAGTAGCAACAGATACGCAGTATTTT.

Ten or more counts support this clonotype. The CDR3 coding sequence is TGCAGTGCTAGAGGGGCCAGCGGGAGAGGAGGGCCCACAGATACGCAGTATTTT. It is translated as CSARGASGRGGPTDTQYF. V and J are TRBV20-1 and TRBJ2-3; 8 bases are a match to TRBD2. Germline V gene data show CDR1 as DFQATT and CDR2 as SNEGSKA (reference sequence). Trimming at V came to 1 base and at J to 2 bases, leaving 14 bases not matched to a gene. The CDR3 is 18 residues long.

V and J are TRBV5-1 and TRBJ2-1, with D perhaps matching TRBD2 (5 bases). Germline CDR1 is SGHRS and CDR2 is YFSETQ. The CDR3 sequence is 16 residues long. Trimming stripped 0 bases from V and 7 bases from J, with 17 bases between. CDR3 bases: TGCGCCAGCAGCTTGGATGAAGGGCTAGCTGTTAATGAGCAGTTCTTC. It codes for CASSLDEGLAVNEQFF. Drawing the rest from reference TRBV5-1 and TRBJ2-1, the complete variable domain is KAGVTQTPRYLIKTRGQQVTLSCSPISGHRSVSWYQQTPGQGLQFLFEYFSETQRNKGNFPGRFSGRQFSNSRSEMNVSTLELGDSALYLCASSLDEGLAVNEQFFGPGTRLTVL.

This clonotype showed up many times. In DNA form, the CDR3 reads TGTGCCAGCAGCCTGACCGGAGATACGCAGTATTTT. Translated: CASSLTGDTQYF. The chain joins TRBV3-1 to TRBJ2-3; D unclear. V lost 4 bases and J lost 5, with 7 bases in between. CDR3 length: 12 amino acids. Germline lookup yields CDR1 LGHDT and CDR2 YNNKEL (reference sequence).

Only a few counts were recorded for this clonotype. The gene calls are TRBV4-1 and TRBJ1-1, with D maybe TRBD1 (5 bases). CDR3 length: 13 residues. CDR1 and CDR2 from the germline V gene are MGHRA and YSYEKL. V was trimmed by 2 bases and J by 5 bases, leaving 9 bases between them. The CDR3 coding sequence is TGCGCCAGCAGCCAAAGGGGAGGGACTGAAGCTTTCTTT. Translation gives CASSQRGGTEAFF.